This is a list of T cell receptor beta chains from one sample in a study of cytomegalovirus exposure and HLA in healthy donors. Generated by immunoSEQ multiplex PCR, the TCRdb table keeps only in-frame clones and is missing some. The repertoire holds more than 80,000 clones, approximately 72% seen once, with approximately 4% in the top ten. Sample: PBMCs. The receptor set was obtained from a woman aged 40 to 50 in good health and CMV-seropositive. The CDR3 runs from the conserved cysteine through the conserved F or W. The order of the fields is CDR3 DNA, CDR3 protein, clone size, V gene, J gene, D gene. The D gene is left open where the match is weak. Size is stated for part of the rows, as once, few or many counts, or as a class when the clone is expanded.

DNA: TGTGCCAGCAGTTTAGGGACAGGGAACTATGGCTACACCTTC; CDR3: CASSLGTGNYGYTF; size: NA; V: TRBV27; J: TRBJ1-2; D: TRBD1
DNA: TGTGCCAGCAGCGTCCTCCCCACTTGGGACAGGGTCAGAAATGAGCAGTTCTTC; CDR3: CASSVLPTWDRVRNEQFF; size: NA; V: TRBV9; J: TRBJ2-1; D: TRBD1
DNA: TGTGCCAGCAGCCAGACGGACAGGGGGACGACAGATACGCAGTATTTT; CDR3: CASSQTDRGTTDTQYF; size: few; V: TRBV5-4; J: TRBJ2-3; D: TRBD1
DNA: TGTGCCAGCAGGTCACAGGGGTCCTACGAGCAGTACTTC; CDR3: CASRSQGSYEQYF; size: NA; V: TRBV6-1; J: TRBJ2-7; D: TRBD1
DNA: TGCGCCAGCAGCTTGGGGGGACTAAGAGGGACCCAGTACTTC; CDR3: CASSLGGLRGTQYF; size: NA; V: TRBV5-1; J: TRBJ2-5; D: TRBD2
DNA: TGTGCCATCAGTCAGTCCGGGACAGGGGATCCAGGTACGCAGTATTTT; CDR3: CAISQSGTGDPGTQYF; size: once; V: TRBV10-3; J: TRBJ2-3; D: TRBD1
DNA: TGTGCCAGCAGCTTCGTAGCCGGGGAGCTGTTTTTT; CDR3: CASSFVAGELFF; size: NA; V: TRBV7-3; J: TRBJ2-2; D: NA
DNA: TGCAGCGTGGGGACAGGGGAGCGTGACACTGAAGCTTTCTTT; CDR3: CSVGTGERDTEAFF; size: NA; V: TRBV29-1; J: TRBJ1-1; D: TRBD1
DNA: TGCGCCAGCAGCTACTCCCGCGAGGAGCAGTACTTC; CDR3: CASSYSREEQYF; size: NA; V: TRBV5-1; J: TRBJ2-7; D: NA
DNA: TGTGCCAGCAGTTCCCGACAGGGGGGACGGTACGAGCAGTACTTC; CDR3: CASSSRQGGRYEQYF; size: few; V: TRBV6-1; J: TRBJ2-7; D: TRBD1
DNA: TGTGCCAGCAGCTTGAAAAGACTAGCGGGGCGGGGAGAGACCCAGTACTTC; CDR3: CASSLKRLAGRGETQYF; size: NA; V: TRBV5-6; J: TRBJ2-5; D: TRBD2